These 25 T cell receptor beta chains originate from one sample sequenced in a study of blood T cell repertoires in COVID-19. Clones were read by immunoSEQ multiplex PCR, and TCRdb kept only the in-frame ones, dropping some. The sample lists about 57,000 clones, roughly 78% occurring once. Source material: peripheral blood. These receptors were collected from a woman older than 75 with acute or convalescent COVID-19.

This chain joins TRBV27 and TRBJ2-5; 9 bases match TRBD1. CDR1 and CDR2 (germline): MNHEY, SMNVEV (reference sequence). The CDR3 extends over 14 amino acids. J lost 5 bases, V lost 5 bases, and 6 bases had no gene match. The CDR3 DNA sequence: TGTGCCAGCAGTCGGACAGGGGACAGGGAGACCCAGTACTTC. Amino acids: CASSRTGDRETQYF.

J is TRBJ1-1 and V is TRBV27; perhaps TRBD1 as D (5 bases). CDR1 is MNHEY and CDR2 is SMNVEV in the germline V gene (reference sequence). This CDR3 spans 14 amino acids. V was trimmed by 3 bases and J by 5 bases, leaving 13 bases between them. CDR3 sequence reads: CASSFLGLKTEAFF. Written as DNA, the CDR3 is TGTGCCAGCAGTTTTTTGGGGCTCAAGACTGAAGCTTTCTTT.

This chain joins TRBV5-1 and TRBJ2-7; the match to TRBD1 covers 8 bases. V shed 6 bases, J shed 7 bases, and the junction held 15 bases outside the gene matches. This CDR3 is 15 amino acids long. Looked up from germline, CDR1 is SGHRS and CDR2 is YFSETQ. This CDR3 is CASTLTGTGAGEQYF. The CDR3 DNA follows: TGCGCCAGCACCCTAACCGGGACAGGTGCGGGGGAGCAGTACTTC.

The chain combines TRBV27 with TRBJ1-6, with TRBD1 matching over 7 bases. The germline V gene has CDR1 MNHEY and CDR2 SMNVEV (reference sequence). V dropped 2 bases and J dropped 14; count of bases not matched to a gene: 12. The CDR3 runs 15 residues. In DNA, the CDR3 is TGTGCCAGCAGTTTAGGGACAGCGCCTGGGTGGGCCCTCCACTTT. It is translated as CASSLGTAPGWALHF.

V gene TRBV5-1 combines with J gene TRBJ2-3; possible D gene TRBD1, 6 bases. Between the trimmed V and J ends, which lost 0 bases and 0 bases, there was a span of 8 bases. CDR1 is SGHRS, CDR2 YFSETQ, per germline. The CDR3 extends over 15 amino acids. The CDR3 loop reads CASSLDRASTDTQYF. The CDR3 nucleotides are TGCGCCAGCAGCTTGGACAGGGCTAGCACAGATACGCAGTATTTT.

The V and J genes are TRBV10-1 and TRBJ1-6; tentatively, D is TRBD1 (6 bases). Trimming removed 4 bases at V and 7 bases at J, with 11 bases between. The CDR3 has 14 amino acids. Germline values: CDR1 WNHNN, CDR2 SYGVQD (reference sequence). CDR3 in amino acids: CASSVGRGNSPLHF. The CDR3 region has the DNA TGCGCCAGCAGTGTCGGCAGGGGCAATTCACCCCTCCACTTT.

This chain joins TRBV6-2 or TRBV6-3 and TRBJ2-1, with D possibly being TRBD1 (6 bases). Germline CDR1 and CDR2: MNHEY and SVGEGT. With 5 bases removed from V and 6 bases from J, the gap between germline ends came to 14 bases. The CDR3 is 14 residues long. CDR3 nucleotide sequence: TGTGCCAGCAGTCCGAACAGGGTCCGCAATGAGCAGTTCTTC. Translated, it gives CASSPNRVRNEQFF.

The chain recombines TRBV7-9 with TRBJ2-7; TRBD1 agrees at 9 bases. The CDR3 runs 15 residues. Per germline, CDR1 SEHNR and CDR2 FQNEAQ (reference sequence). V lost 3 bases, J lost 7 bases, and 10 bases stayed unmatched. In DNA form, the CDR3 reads TGTGCCAGCAGCTTCGACGGGACAGGGACGCGAGAGCAGTACTTC. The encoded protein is CASSFDGTGTREQYF.

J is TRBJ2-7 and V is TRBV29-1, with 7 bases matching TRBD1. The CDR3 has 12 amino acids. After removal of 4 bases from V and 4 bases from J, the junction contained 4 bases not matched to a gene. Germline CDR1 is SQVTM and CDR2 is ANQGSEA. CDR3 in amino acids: CSVGQGLYEQYF. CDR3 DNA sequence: TGCAGCGTTGGACAGGGTCTGTACGAGCAGTACTTC.

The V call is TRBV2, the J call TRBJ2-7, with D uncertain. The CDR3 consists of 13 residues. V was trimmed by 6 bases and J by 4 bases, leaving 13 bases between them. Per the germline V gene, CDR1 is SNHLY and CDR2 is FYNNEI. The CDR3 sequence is CASRPDFVYEQYF. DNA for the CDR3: TGTGCCAGCAGACCAGACTTCGTTTACGAGCAGTACTTC.

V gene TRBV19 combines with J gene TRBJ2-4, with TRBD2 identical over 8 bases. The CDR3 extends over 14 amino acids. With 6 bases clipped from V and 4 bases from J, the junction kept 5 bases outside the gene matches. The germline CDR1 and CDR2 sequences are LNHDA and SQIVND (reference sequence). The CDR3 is CASSDTSGKNIQYF. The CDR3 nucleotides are TGTGCCAGTAGCGACACTAGCGGAAAAAACATTCAGTACTTC.

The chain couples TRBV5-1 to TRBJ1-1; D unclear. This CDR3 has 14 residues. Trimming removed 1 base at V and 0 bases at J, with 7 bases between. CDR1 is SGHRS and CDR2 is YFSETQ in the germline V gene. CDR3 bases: TGCGCCAGCAGCTTGAACGGGGTGAACACTGAAGCTTTCTTT. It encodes CASSLNGVNTEAFF.

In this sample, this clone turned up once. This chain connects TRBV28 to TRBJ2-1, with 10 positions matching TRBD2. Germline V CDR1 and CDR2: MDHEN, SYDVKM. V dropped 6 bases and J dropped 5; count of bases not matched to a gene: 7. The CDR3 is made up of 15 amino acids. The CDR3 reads CASSISGGPDNEQFF. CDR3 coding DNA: TGTGCCAGCAGCATTAGCGGGGGGCCCGACAATGAGCAGTTCTTC.

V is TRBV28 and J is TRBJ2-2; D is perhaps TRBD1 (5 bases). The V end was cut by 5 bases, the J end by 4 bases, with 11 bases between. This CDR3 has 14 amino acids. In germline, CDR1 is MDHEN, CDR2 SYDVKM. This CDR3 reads CASSTNRFTGELFF. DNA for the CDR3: TGTGCCAGCAGTACGAACAGGTTCACCGGGGAGCTGTTTTTT.

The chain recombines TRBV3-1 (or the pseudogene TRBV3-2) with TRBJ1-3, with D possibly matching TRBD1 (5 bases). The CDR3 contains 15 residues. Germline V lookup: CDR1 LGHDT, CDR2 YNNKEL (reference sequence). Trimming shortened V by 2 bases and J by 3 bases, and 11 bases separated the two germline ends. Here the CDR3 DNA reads TGTGCCAGCAGCCAAAGAGCGGGGGTTGGAAACACCATATATTTT. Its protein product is CASSQRAGVGNTIYF.

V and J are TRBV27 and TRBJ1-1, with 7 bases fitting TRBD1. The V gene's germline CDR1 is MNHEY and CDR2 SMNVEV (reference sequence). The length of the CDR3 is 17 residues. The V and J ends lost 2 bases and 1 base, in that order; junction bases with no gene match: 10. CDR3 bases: TGTGCCAGCAGTTTAAGTAGGGTGGGACAGAAGAACACTGAAGCTTTCTTT. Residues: CASSLSRVGQKNTEAFF.

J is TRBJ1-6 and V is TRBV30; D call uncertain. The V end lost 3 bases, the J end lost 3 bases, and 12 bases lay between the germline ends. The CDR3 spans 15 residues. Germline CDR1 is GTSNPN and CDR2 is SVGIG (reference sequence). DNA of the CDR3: TGTGCCTGGAGGAACGCGGGCTTCTATAATTCACCCCTCCACTTT. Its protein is CAWRNAGFYNSPLHF.

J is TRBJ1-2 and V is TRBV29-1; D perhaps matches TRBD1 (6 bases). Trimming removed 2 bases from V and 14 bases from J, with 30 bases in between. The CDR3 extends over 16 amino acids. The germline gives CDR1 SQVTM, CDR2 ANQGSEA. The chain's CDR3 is CSVEIGPDRPRSKRTF. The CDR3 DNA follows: TGCAGCGTTGAAATAGGGCCCGACAGGCCCCGTAGTAAAAGGACCTTC. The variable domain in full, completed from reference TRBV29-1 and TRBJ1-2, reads SAVISQKPSRDICQRGTSLTIQCQVDSQVTMMFWYRQQPGQSLTLIATANQGSEATYESGFVIDKFPISRPNLTFSTLTVSNMSPEDSSIYLCSVEIGPDRPRSKRTFGSGTRLTVV.

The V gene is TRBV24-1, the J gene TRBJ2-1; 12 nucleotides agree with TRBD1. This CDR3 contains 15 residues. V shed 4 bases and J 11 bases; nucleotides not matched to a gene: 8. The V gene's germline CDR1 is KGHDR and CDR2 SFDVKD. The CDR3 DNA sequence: TGTGCCACCAGTGAATTTGGGACAGGGGGCGGCCAGCAGTTCTTC. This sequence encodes CATSEFGTGGGQQFF.

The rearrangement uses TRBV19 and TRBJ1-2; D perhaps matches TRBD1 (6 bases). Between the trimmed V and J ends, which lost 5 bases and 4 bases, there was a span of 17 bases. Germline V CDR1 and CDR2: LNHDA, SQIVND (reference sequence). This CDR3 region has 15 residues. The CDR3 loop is CASSSRGGKGYGYTF. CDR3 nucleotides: TGTGCCAGTAGTTCGAGGGGGGGTAAGGGCTATGGCTACACCTTC. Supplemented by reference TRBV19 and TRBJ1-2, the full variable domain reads DGGITQSPKYLFRKEGQNVTLSCEQNLNHDAMYWYRQDPGQGLRLIYYSQIVNDFQKGDIAEGYSVSREKKESFPLTVTSAQKNPTAFYLCASSSRGGKGYGYTFGSGTRLTVV.

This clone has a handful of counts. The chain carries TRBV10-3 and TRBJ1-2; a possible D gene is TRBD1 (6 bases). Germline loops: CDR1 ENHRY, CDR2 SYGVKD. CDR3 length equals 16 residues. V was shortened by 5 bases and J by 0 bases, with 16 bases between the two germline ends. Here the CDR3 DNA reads TGTGCCATCAGTCACGGACAGAAAACCTCTAACTATGGCTACACCTTC. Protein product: CAISHGQKTSNYGYTF.

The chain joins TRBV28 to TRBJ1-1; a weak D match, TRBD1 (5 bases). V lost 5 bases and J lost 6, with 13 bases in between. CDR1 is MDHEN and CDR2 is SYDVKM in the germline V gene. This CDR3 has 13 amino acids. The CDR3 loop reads CASSPGAGPEAFF. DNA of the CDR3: TGTGCCAGCAGTCCCGGAGCGGGGCCTGAAGCTTTCTTT.

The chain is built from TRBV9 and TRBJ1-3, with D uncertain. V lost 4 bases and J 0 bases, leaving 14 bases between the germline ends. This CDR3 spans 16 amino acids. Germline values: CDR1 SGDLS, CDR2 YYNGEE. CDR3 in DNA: TGTGCCAGCAGCCCAATCTTCGCTACCTCTGGAAACACCATATATTTT. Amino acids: CASSPIFATSGNTIYF.

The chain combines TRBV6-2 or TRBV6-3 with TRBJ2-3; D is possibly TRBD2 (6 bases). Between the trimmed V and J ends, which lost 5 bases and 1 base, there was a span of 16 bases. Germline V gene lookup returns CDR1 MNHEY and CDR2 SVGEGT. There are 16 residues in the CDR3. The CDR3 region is CASSQIPTGGTDTQYF. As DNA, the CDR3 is TGTGCCAGCAGTCAAATCCCGACGGGGGGCACAGATACGCAGTATTTT.

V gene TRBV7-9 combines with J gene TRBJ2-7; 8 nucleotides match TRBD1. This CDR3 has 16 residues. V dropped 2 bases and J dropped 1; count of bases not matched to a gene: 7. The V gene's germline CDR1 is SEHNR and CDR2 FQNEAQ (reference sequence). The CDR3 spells CASSLLRTGKSYEQYF. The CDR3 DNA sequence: TGTGCCAGCAGCTTACTTAGGACAGGGAAGTCCTACGAGCAGTACTTC.